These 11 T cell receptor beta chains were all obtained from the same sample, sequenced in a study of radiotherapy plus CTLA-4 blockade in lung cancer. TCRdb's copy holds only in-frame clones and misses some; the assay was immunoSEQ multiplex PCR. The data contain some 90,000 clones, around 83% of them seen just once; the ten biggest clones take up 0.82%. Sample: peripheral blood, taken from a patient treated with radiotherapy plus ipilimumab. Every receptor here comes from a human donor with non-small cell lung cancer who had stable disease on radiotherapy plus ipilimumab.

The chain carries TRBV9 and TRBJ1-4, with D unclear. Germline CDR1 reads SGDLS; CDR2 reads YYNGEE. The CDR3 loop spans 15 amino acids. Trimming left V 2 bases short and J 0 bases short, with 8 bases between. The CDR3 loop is CASSVYGATNEKLFF. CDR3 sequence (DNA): TGTGCCAGCAGCGTTTACGGTGCAACTAATGAAAAACTGTTTTTT.

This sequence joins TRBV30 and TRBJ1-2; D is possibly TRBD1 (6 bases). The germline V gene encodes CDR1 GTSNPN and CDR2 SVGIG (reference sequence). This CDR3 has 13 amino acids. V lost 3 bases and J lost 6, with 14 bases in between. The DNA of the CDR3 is TGTGCCTGGAGCGCACAGGGTGTGGATGGCTACACCTTC. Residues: CAWSAQGVDGYTF. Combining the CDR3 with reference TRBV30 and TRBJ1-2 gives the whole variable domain SQTIHQWPATLVQPVGSPLSLECTVEGTSNPNLYWYRQAAGRGLQLLFYSVGIGQISSEVPQNLSASRPQDRQFILSSKKLLLSDSGFYLCAWSAQGVDGYTFGSGTRLTVV.

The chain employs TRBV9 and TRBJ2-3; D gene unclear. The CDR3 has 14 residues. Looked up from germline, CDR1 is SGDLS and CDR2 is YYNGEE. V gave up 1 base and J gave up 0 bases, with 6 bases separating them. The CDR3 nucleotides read TGTGCCAGCAGCGTACAACTGAGCACAGATACGCAGTATTTT. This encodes CASSVQLSTDTQYF.

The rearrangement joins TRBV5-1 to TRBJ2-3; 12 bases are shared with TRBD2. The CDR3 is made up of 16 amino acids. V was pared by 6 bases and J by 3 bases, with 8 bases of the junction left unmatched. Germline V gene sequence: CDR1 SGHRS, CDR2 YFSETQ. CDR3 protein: CASTLAGGPWTDTQYF. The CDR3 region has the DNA TGCGCCAGCACTCTAGCGGGAGGGCCTTGGACAGATACGCAGTATTTT.

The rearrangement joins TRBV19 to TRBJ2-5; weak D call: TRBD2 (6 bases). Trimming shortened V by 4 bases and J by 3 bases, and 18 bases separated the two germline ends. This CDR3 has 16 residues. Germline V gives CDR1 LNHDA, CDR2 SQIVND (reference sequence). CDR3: CASSTSGTRGEETQYF. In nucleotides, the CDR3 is TGTGCCAGTAGTACGTCCGGGACTCGAGGAGAAGAGACCCAGTACTTC.

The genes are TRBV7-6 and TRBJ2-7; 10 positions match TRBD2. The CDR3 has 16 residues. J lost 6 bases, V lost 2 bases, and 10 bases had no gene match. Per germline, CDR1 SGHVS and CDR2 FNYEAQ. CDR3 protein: CASSLLPSGRTSEQYF. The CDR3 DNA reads TGTGCCAGCAGCTTACTCCCTAGCGGGAGAACAAGCGAGCAGTACTTC.

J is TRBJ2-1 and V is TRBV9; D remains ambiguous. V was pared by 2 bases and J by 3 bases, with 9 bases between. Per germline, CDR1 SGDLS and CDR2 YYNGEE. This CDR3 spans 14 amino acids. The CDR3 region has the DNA TGTGCCAGCAGCGTTTCAGACGGCTACAATGAGCAGTTCTTC. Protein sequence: CASSVSDGYNEQFF.

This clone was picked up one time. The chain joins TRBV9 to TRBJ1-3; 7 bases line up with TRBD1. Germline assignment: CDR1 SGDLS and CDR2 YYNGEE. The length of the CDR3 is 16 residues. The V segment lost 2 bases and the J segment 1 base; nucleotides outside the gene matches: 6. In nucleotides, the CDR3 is TGTGCCAGCAGCGTGGGAGACAGGGAATCTGGAAACACCATATATTTT. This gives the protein CASSVGDRESGNTIYF.

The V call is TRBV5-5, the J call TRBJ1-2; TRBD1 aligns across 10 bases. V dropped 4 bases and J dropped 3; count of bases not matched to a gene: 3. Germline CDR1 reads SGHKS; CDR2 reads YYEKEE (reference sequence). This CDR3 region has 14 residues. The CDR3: CASSRGTGDYGYTF. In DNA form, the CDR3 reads TGTGCCAGCAGCCGCGGGACAGGGGACTATGGCTACACCTTC. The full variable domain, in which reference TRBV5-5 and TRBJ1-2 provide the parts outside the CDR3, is DAGVTQSPTHLIKTRGQQVTLRCSPISGHKSVSWYQQVLGQGPQFIFQYYEKEERGRGNFPDRFSARQFPNYSSELNVNALLLGDSALYLCASSRGTGDYGYTFGSGTRLTVV.

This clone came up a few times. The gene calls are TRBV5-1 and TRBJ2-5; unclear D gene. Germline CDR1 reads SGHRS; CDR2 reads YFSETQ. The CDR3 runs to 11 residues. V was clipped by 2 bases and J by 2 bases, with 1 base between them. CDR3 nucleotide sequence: TGCGCCAGCAGCTTTCAAGAGACCCAGTACTTC. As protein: CASSFQETQYF.

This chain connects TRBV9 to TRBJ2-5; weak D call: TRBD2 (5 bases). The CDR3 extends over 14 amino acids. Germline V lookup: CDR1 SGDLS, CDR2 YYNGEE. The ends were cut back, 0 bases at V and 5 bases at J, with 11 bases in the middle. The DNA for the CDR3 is TGTGCCAGCAGCGTAGGACTCGGCGGGGAGACCCAGTACTTC. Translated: CASSVGLGGETQYF.